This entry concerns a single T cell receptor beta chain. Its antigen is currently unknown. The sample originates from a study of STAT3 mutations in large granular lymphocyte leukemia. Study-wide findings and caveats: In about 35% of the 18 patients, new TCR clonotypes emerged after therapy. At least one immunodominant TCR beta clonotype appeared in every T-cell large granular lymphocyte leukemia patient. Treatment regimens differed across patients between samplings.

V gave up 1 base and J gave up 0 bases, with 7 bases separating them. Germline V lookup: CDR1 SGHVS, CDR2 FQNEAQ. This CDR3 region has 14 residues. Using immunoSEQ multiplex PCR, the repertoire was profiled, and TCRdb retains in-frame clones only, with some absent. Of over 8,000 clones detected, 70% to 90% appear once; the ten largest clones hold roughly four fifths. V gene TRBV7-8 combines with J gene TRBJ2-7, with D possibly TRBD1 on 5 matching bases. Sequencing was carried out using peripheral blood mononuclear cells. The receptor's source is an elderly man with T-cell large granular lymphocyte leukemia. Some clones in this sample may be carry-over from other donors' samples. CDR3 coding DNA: TGTGCCAGCAGCTTAGGGACAAACTCCTACGAGCAGTACTTC. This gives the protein CASSLGTNSYEQYF.